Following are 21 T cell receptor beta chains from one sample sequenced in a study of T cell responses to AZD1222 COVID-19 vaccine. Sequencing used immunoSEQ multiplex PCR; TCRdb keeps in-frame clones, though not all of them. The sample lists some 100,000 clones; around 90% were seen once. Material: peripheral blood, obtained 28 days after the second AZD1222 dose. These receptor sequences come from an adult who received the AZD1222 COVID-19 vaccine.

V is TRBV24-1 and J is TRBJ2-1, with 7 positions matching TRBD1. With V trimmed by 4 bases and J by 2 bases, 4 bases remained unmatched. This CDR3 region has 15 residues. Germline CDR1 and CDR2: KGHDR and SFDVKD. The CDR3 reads CATSDNRGAYNEQFF. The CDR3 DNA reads TGTGCCACCAGTGACAACAGGGGCGCCTACAATGAGCAGTTCTTC.

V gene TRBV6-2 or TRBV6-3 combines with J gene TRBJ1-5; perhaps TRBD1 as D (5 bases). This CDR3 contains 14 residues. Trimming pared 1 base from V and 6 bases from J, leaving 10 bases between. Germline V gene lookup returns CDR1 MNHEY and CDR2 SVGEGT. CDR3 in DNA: TGTGCCAGCAGTTACTTGACAGAGGGTCAGCCCCAGCATTTT. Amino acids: CASSYLTEGQPQHF.

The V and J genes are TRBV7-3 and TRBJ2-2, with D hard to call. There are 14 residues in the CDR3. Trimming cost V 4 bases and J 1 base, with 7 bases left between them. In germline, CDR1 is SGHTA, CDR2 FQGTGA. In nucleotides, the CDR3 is TGTGCCAGCAGCTGGACGGAGAACACCGGGGAGCTGTTTTTT. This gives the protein CASSWTENTGELFF.

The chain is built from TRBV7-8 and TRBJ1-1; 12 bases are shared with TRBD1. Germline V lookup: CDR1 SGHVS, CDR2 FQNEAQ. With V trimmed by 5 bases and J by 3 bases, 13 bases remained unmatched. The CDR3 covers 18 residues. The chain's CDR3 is CASSGTGTGGPIYTEAFF. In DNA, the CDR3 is TGTGCCAGCAGCGGGACCGGGACAGGGGGCCCGATATACACTGAAGCTTTCTTT.

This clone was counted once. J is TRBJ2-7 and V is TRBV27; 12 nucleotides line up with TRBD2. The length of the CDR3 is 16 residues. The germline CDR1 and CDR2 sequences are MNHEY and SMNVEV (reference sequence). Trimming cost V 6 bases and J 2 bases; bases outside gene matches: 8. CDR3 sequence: CASRPPGLAGTYEQYF. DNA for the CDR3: TGTGCCAGCAGACCCCCAGGACTAGCGGGAACCTACGAGCAGTACTTC.

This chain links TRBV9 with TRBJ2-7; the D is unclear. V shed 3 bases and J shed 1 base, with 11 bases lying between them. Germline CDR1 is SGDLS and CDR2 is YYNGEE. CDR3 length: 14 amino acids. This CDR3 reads CASSAVGDSYEQYF. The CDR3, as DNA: TGTGCCAGCAGCGCCGTGGGCGATTCCTACGAGCAGTACTTC.

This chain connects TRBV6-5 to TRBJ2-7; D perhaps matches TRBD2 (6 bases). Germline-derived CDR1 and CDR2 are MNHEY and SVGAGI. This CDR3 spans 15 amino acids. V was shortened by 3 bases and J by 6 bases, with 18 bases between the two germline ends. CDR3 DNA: TGTGCCAGCAGTTATTCCTGGGGGGTCGGCGGCGAGCAGTACTTC. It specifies CASSYSWGVGGEQYF.

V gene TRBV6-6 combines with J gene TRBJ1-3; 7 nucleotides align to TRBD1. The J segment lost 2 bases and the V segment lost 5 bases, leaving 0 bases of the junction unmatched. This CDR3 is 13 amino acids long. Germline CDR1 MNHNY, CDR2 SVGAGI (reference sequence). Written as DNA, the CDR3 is TGTGCCAGCAGTCAGGGGGCTGGAAACACCATATATTTT. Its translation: CASSQGAGNTIYF.

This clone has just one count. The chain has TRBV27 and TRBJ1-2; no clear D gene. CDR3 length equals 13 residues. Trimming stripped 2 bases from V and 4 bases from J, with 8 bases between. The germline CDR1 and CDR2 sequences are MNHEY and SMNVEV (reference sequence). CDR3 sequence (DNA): TGTGCCAGCAGTTTAAAACCCTCCTATGGCTACACCTTC. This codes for CASSLKPSYGYTF.

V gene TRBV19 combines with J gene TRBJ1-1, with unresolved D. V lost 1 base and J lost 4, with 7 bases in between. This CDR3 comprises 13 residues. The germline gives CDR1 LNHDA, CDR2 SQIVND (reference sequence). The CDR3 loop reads CASSIAGPTEAFF. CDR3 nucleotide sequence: TGTGCCAGTAGTATAGCTGGGCCCACTGAAGCTTTCTTT.

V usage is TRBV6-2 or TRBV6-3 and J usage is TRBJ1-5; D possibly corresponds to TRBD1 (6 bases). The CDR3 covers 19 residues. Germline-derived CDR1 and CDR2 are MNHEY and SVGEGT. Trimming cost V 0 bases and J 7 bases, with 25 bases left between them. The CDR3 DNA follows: TGTGCCAGCAGTTACTCGGTCAGGGGAAAAAAGTTTCAAGGCCAGCCCCAGCATTTT. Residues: CASSYSVRGKKFQGQPQHF.

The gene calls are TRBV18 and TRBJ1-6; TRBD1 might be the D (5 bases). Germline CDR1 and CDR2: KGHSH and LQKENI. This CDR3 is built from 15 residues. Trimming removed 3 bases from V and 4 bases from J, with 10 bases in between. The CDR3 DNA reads TGTGCCAGCTCACCCGCAGGGAAGTATAATTCACCCCTCCACTTT. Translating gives CASSPAGKYNSPLHF.

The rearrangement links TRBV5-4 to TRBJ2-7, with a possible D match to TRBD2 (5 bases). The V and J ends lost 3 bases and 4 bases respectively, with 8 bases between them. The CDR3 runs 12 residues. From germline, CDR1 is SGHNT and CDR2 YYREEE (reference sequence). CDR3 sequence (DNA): TGTGCCAGCAGCTCAAGCGGATACGAGCAGTACTTC. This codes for CASSSSGYEQYF. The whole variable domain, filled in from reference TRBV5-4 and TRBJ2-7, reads ETGVTQSPTHLIKTRGQQVTLRCSSQSGHNTVSWYQQALGQGPQFIFQYYREEENGRGNFPPRFSGLQFPNYSSELNVNALELDDSALYLCASSSSGYEQYFGPGTRLTVT.

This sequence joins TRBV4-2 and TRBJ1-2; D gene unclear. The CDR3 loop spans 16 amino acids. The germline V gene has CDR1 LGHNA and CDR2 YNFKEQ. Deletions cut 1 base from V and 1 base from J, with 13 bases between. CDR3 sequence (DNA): TGTGCCAGCAGCCAAGGTCAAGAAGGATTTAACTATGGCTACACCTTC. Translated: CASSQGQEGFNYGYTF.

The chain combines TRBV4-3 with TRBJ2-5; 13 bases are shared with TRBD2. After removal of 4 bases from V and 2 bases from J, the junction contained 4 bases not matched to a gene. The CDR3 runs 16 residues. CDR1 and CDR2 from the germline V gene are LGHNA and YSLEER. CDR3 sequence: CASSLTSGRPQETQYF. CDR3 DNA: TGCGCCAGCAGCCTGACTAGCGGGAGGCCACAAGAGACCCAGTACTTC.

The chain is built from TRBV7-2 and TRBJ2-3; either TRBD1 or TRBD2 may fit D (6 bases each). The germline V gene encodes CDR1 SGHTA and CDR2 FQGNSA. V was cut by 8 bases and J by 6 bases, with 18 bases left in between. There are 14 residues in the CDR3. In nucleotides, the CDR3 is TGTGCCAGCCTAGGGGGGAGGCCCGGTGATACGCAGTATTTT. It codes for CASLGGRPGDTQYF.

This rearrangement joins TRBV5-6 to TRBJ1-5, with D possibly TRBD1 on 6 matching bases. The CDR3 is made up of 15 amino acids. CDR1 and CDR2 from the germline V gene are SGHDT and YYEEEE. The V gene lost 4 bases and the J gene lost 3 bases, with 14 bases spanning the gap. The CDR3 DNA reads TGTGCCAGCAGCCTCACAGGGATTCACAATCAGCCCCAGCATTTT. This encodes CASSLTGIHNQPQHF. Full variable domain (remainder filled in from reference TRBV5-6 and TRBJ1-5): DAGVTQSPTHLIKTRGQQVTLRCSPKSGHDTVSWYQQALGQGPQFIFQYYEEEERQRGNFPDRFSGHQFPNYSSELNVNALLLGDSALYLCASSLTGIHNQPQHFGDGTRLSIL.

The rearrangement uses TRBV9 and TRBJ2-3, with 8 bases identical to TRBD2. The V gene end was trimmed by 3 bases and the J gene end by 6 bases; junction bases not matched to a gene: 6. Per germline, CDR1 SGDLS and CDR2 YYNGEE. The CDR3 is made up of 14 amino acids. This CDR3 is CASSEGLGFDTQYF. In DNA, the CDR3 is TGTGCCAGCAGCGAGGGACTAGGTTTCGATACGCAGTATTTT.

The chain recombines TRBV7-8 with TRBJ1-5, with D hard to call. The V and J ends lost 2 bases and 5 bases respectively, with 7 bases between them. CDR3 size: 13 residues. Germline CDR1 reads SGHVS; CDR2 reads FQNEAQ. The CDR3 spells CASSLTPDQPQHF. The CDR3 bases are TGTGCCAGCAGCTTAACCCCCGATCAGCCCCAGCATTTT.

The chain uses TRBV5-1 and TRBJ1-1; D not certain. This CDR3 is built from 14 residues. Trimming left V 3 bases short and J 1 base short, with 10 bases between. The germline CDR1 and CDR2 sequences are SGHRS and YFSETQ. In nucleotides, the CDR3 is TGCGCCAGCAGCTCTGGGGAGGAGAACACTGAAGCTTTCTTT. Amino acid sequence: CASSSGEENTEAFF.

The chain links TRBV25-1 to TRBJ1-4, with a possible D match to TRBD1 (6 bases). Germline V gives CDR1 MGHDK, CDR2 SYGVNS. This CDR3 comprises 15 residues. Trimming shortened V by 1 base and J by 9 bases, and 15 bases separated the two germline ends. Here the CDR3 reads CASSESSRGRQKLFF. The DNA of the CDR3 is TGTGCCAGCAGTGAATCGTCCAGGGGACGGCAAAAACTGTTTTTT. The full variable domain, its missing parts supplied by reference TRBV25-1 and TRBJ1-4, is EADIYQTPRYLVIGTGKKITLECSQTMGHDKMYWYQQDPGMELHLIHYSYGVNSTEKGDLSSESTVSRIRTEHFPLTLESARPSHTSQYLCASSESSRGRQKLFFGSGTQLSVL.